This T cell receptor beta chain was sequenced during a study of cytomegalovirus exposure and HLA in healthy donors (dated by TCRdb to the late 2010s). With regard to the full study: An earlier analysis of about 560 of the donors reported over 250 Gb of sequence data and approximately 120 million unique TCR beta sequences obtained from approximately 180 million T cells. The number of typed donors differed by locus: about 620-640 for A, B, C, DRB1 and DQB1; about 520 for DQA1; fewer than 610 for DPA1; and some 450 for DPB1. Of the 300 to 500 genotyped donors, 65% to 90% were placed in the genetic ancestry cluster associated with self-reported Caucasian donors. The study aimed to test whether cataloging public T cell receptors could reveal signatures of past pathogen exposure. Across about 380 genotyped donors of the cohort, an average of about 240,000 unique TCR beta nucleotide sequences per donor were sequenced, and roughly 17% of those sequences were non-productive. In addition to the first cohort of around 670 subjects, a separate validation cohort of 120 different subjects was used. Rather than drawing on any new phenotypic data, the later analysis identified candidate immune exposures from TCR beta sequences and the way those sequences occurred across donors. In a later genetic analysis, genome-wide SNP genotypes for about three fifths of the roughly 670 donors were used, and that subset was treated as a discovery cohort. An earlier analysis of approximately 640 of the donors applied high-throughput TCR beta sequencing to assess whether each TCR beta V gene segment acted as functional or pseudogenic. An early release that covered around 590 HLA-typed donors contained around 300 gigabases of sequencing data and some 87 million unique TCR sequences. Donor age, sex, ethnicity and CMV serostatus were collected together with the repertoire data. Class I and class II HLA loci were covered by the typing at four-digit resolution. Every repertoire in the discovery cohort had been generated on one and the same sequencing platform. Roughly 5 DR-DQ haplotypes were handled as single units for association and clustering because linkage in the cohort was strong. The T cell repertoires of under 700 subjects were profiled by immunosequencing and related to cytomegalovirus serostatus. To predict cytomegalovirus infection status, the study combined high-throughput TCR immunosequencing, statistical association of individual TCRs with disease status, and machine learning. In a later analysis, previously published TCR beta repertoires from 500 to 750 donors were re-analyzed and high-resolution HLA genotyping was added so that TCR occurrence patterns could be studied. General study outcomes and caveats: It was suggested by the authors that the approach could potentially be generalized to other disease states and immunological phenotypes. Over 15 rarely observed V segments, including chromosome 9 orphons, were excluded from the earlier analysis of some 590 of the donors because counts were too low. According to a later analysis, parvovirus B19, influenza, CMV and Epstein-Barr virus appeared linked to several top co-occurrence clusters. Roughly uniform sequencing depth across donors was assumed in presence/absence analyses, although this assumption may not hold. V-gene and J-gene trimming of TCR beta chains was associated with a missense DCLRE1C variant in a later genetic analysis, and the association was replicated in an independent cohort. Some IMGT-functional V segments, including TRBV6-2 and TRBV6-3, could not be told apart with the 87-base-pair reads, so those segments were excluded. A further reported finding was that TCR beta sequences accurately predicted the HLA-A and HLA-B alleles for most subjects in the first cohort. Most TCR sequences were observed very rarely across donors, whereas some public TCRs were present in many individuals. The sequencing pipeline was judged likely to have produced a cluster of highly shared sequence variants as a technical artifact. Because some donors lacked HLA typing at each locus, the association tests relied only on the typed subset. When HLA alleles, especially DR and DQ, strongly co-occurred, attributing TCR associations to individual alleles was difficult. Compared with the 666-donor mean, donors in an Asian-associated ancestry cluster had fewer N-insertions in productive TCRs, according to a later genetic analysis. Correlated functional status among segregating V segments might reflect linkage disequilibrium, but an unknown experimental factor could not be ruled out. Only TCR beta chains were sequenced in this cohort, and the absence of alpha or paired-chain data limited detectable features. According to a later analysis, TCR association rates differed among HLA loci, with DRB1 alleles showing the most associated TCRs and HLA-C alleles showing the fewest. Immune exposure information for the cohort was limited to CMV serostatus. Specific HLA alleles were associated with 16,951 TCR beta sequences at a false discovery rate of 0.05 in a later analysis. Compared with equally common non-associated chains, HLA-associated TCR beta chains in a later analysis were more clonally expanded and had lower generation probabilities. In an earlier analysis of 587 of the donors, most TCR beta V segments appeared in productive rearrangements about 90% or about 30% of the time, broadly matching IMGT annotations. The classifier was reported to diagnose cytomegalovirus status with high specificity and sensitivity in both the original cohort and the validation cohort. The study gave a list of some 150 TCR beta chains associated with cytomegalovirus. A few of the identified cytomegalovirus-associated TCR beta chains were confirmed in vitro to be specific for cytomegalovirus antigens. Most CMV-associated TCR beta chains appeared to be HLA-restricted in a later analysis, and the HLA associations seemed to be driven largely by CMV exposure.

In total, approximately 610 healthy bone marrow donors made up the cohort. All cohort members were sampled while nominally healthy, although unrecorded immune exposures were likely present. The donor tested CMV seropositive, placing the donor among the roughly 300 seropositive members of the cohort. A peripheral blood sample was collected from each donor, and TCR beta sequencing was performed on peripheral blood mononuclear cells. The Qiagen DNeasy Blood Extraction Kit was used to extract genomic DNA from the blood cell samples. This clone was recorded a few times. No cognate antigen has been identified for it. No much larger clonotype is one base removed from it; base qualities were not supplied. Preparation of the library involved the immunoSEQ multiplex PCR assay. A mixture of 60 forward primers for TCR Vbeta segments and 13 reverse primers for TCR Jbeta segments was used in the multiplex PCR. Amplification of the CDR3 region of rearranged TCR beta genes was performed with a multiplex PCR assay on genomic DNA. Amplified TCR beta libraries were sequenced as 87-base-pair reads on the Illumina HiSeq System. As for the authors' bioinformatics: Across the 700 or so repertoires, a later analysis counted 60 million to 90 million unique TCR beta chains, 8.5 million to 12 million of which were shared by at least two donors. Raw reads were error-corrected and collapsed into unique sequences with a nearest-neighbor algorithm that merged closely related sequences to remove PCR and sequencing errors. Alignment of CDR3 sequences to IMGT reference sequences was used to assign V, D and J gene segments. For a sequence to be retained, a match of at least six nucleotides to both a V gene segment and a J gene segment was required. Rearrangements were called productive when the CDR3 lacked stop codons and stayed in frame with V and J; all others were non-productive. CDR3 was defined by IMGT convention, running from the second conserved V-encoded cysteine to the conserved J-encoded phenylalanine. The earlier analysis of approximately 590 of the donors excluded any sequence lacking an unambiguous match to a single V gene segment. In an earlier analysis of approximately 560 of the donors, a V segment was called functional when productive rearrangements were above 56.7%, and segregating when the standard deviation between donors exceeded 5%. To diagnose cytomegalovirus status from the catalog of TCR beta chain sequences, a statistical classification framework was built. In a later analysis, V and J genes were assigned by comparing TCR nucleotide sequences against IMGT/GENE-DB human TR gene sequences. Using the TCRdist pipeline, a later analysis assigned CDR3 sequences along with most-parsimonious VDJ recombination scenarios. In a later analysis, each TCR beta chain was defined by its CDR3 amino acid sequence together with its V-gene family, and reads without a unique V-gene family were excluded. As a way to deal with suspected cross-contamination and a sequencing artifact, a later analysis dropped more than 500 nucleotide sequences that were highly shared and had low generation probability. A later analysis calculated a clonal expansion index for each public chain from normalized within-repertoire ranks of inferred template counts. In a later analysis, generation probabilities were computed with a VDJ recombination model fitted to out-of-frame rearrangements, and the resulting probabilities were checked against IGoR. In a later analysis, TCR-TCR, TCR-HLA and TCR-CMV co-occurrence was scored with hypergeometric tests, and a repertoire-size bias correction was applied to TCR pairs. In a later analysis, false discovery rates were estimated by permuting HLA or CMV assignments 20 times. In a later analysis, co-occurring TCRs were grouped with DBSCAN, and TCRdist sequence similarity was added when clustering was performed within HLA-allele-positive subsets. Repertoires with fewer than 30,000 or more than 120,000 public chains were left out of co-occurrence clustering, as were several repertoires with anomalous nucleotide sharing. TCRdb mirrors the immuneACCESS table, restricted to in-frame sequences. Some clones are absent from its copies; in checked studies, under half trace to an unresolved V gene, and the reason for the others is unknown. V and J calls and clone size are copied from that table; D and trimming were computed from the DNA. The sample table shows 65,000 to 85,000 clones, and roughly a tenth are seen once. Around 24% of the sample goes to the ten largest clones.

The CDR3 contains 14 residues, cysteine and phenylalanine counted. This entry keeps only the CDR3 DNA: 42 bases, framed from base 1. V was cut back by 4 bases and J by 5 bases, leaving a gap of 15 bases between them. Via the germline V gene (reference sequence), CDR1 is SGHNT and CDR2 YYREEE. This TCR was sampled from a man between 60 and 75 years old in good health and CMV-seropositive. Recombination linked TRBV5-4 to TRBJ2-5, with a tentative D gene TRBD2 over 7 matching bases. Material: PBMCs. The nucleotides read TGTGCCAGCAGCGGGGGAGGGGGTTACGAGACCCAGTACTTC. Its translation is CASSGGGGYETQYF.